A single sample is the source of the 10 T cell receptor beta chains below, sequenced in a study of T-cell reconstitution after alpha-beta-depleted transplantation in children. Unique molecular identifiers tagged the TCRbeta library. TCRdb reanalysed the PCR reads using MiXCR and keeps one entry per CDR3 protein. The repertoire holds almost 500,000 distinct CDR3 sequences, with more than 9% as singletons. The material was PBMCs, obtained before TCRalphabeta/CD19-depleted stem cell transplant. These receptors were obtained from a child aged 2 to 9 with inherited bone marrow failure, due to receive a stem cell transplant.

This clonotype was counted at least ten times. This chain joins TRBV10-3 and TRBJ1-5, with 7 bases aligning to TRBD1. The CDR3 has 13 residues. CDR1 is ENHRY and CDR2 is SYGVKD in the germline V gene. Trimming removed 5 bases from V and 5 bases from J; junction bases left unmatched: 3. This CDR3 reads CAISTDRDQPQHF. CDR3 in DNA: TGTGCCATCAGTACAGACAGGGATCAGCCCCAGCATTTT.

The table lists this clonotype with a few counts. The chain employs TRBV25-1 and TRBJ1-2; TRBD1 agrees at 8 bases. Germline V gene lookup returns CDR1 MGHDK and CDR2 SYGVNS. CDR3 length: 14 residues. Trimming took 0 bases from V and 7 from J; bases not matched to a gene: 4. CDR3 in DNA: TGTGCCAGCAGTGAATATCAGGGGGCGGTTGGCTACACCTTC. Translating it yields CASSEYQGAVGYTF.

This clonotype has at least ten counts. The chain combines TRBV29-1 with TRBJ1-5; possible D gene TRBD1, 5 bases. The CDR3 spans 14 residues. Trimming shortened V by 6 bases and J by 0 bases, and 12 bases separated the two germline ends. Germline assignment: CDR1 SQVTM and CDR2 ANQGSEA. In nucleotides, the CDR3 is TGCAGCGTCGATGGGGGGGATAGCAATCAGCCCCAGCATTTT. This encodes CSVDGGDSNQPQHF.

This clonotype was detected ten times or more. The gene calls are TRBV20-1 and TRBJ2-7; 8 nucleotides agree with TRBD2. CDR1 and CDR2 from the germline V gene are DFQATT and SNEGSKA (reference sequence). V lost 1 base to trimming and J lost 0 bases; unmatched junction nucleotides: 8. This CDR3 comprises 16 residues. The CDR3 DNA sequence: TGCAGTGCTAGAGTCCATGGTAGCGGGATCTCCTACGAGCAGTACTTC. Amino acids: CSARVHGSGISYEQYF.

This clonotype has ten or more counts. The chain recombines TRBV27 with TRBJ2-1, with a tentative D call TRBD1 (5 bases). Germline V gene data show CDR1 as MNHEY and CDR2 as SMNVEV (reference sequence). With 2 bases removed from V and 12 bases from J, the gap between germline ends came to 17 bases. CDR3 length equals 14 residues. The CDR3 reads CASSLGAGYLGQFF. CDR3 nucleotide sequence: TGTGCCAGCAGTTTAGGCGCAGGGTACCTCGGGCAGTTCTTC.

This clonotype was detected ten times or more. This sequence joins TRBV5-1 and TRBJ2-7; D possibly corresponds to TRBD2 (6 bases). Trimming stripped 5 bases from V and 0 bases from J, with 18 bases between. Germline V gene lookup returns CDR1 SGHRS and CDR2 YFSETQ. The CDR3 covers 16 residues. The CDR3 nucleotides read TGCGCCAGCAGGCGGGACCCAAATAAGGTCTCCTACGAGCAGTACTTC. Its translation: CASRRDPNKVSYEQYF.

This clonotype was recorded at least ten times. The chain recombines TRBV20-1 with TRBJ2-1; D is uncertain. CDR1 and CDR2 (germline): DFQATT, SNEGSKA (reference sequence). The ends were cut back, 1 base at V and 5 bases at J, with 6 bases in the middle. CDR3 size: 12 residues. As DNA, the CDR3 is TGCAGTGCTAGAGGGCGTAACAATGAGCAGTTCTTC. Its protein is CSARGRNNEQFF.

This clonotype was counted ten times or more. This chain links TRBV12-3 or TRBV12-4 with TRBJ2-1, with D tentatively TRBD2 (6 bases). CDR3 length: 16 residues. V shed 4 bases and J shed 4 bases, with 17 bases lying between them. This chain's CDR3 is CASSSRTGGFYNEQFF. As DNA, the CDR3 is TGTGCCAGCAGTTCCCGTACTGGGGGGTTTTACAATGAGCAGTTCTTC.

This clonotype was found many times. This chain joins TRBV11-2 and TRBJ2-3, with D hard to call. Per germline, CDR1 SGHAT and CDR2 FQNNGV. V dropped 2 bases and J dropped 0 bases, with 9 bases sitting between them. This CDR3 is 15 amino acids long. CDR3 in amino acids: CASSLSPGSTDTQYF. The CDR3, as DNA: TGTGCCAGCAGCTTAAGCCCCGGAAGCACAGATACGCAGTATTTT. Variable domain in full (rest from reference TRBV11-2 and TRBJ2-3): EAGVAQSPRYKIIEKRQSVAFWCNPISGHATLYWYQQILGQGPKLLIQFQNNGVVDDSQLPKDRFSAERLKGVDSTLKIQPAKLEDSAVYLCASSLSPGSTDTQYFGPGTRLTVL.

This clonotype has a count of ten or more. The chain employs TRBV4-3 and TRBJ1-2; no clear D gene. Germline V lookup: CDR1 LGHNA, CDR2 YSLEER. The CDR3 spans 14 residues. The V end was cut by 0 bases, the J end by 4 bases, with 9 bases between. The CDR3 coding sequence is TGCGCCAGCAGCCAAGAGCCGGCGACCTATGGCTACACCTTC. Translating gives CASSQEPATYGYTF.